This T cell receptor (beta chain) was sequenced in a study of cytomegalovirus exposure and HLA in healthy donors. 13 Jbeta primers and 60 Vbeta primers were used for the PCR. The data were produced by immunoSEQ multiplex PCR, yet TCRdb's version contains in-frame clones alone and is incomplete. The table includes around 100,000 clones, about 80% detected once. The sample comprised PBMCs. This TCR was recovered from a man in his fifties in good health and CMV-seropositive.

CDR3 region: CASSPGTSGDIAQYF. The CDR3 DNA follows: TGTGCCAGCAGCCCCGGGACTAGCGGGGATATAGCCCAGTACTTC. The chain has TRBV5-4 and TRBJ2-5; TRBD2 matches 13 bases. Per germline, CDR1 SGHNT and CDR2 YYREEE (reference sequence). This CDR3 is built from 15 residues. V was pared by 4 bases and J by 9 bases, with 9 bases of the junction left unmatched.